One sample yielded the 27 T cell receptor beta chains listed below, sequenced in a study of blood T cell repertoires in COVID-19. The data were produced by immunoSEQ multiplex PCR, yet TCRdb's version contains in-frame clones alone and is incomplete. The sample carries around 250,000 clones, approximately 78% recorded once. Sequenced sample: PBMCs or T cells enriched from blood (not recorded which). These receptors originate from a man aged 35 to 55 who had been exposed to COVID-19.

The chain couples TRBV5-1 to TRBJ2-7, with 11 bases lining up with TRBD2. Germline V CDR1 and CDR2: SGHRS, YFSETQ. This CDR3 region has 17 residues. The V segment lost 6 bases and the J segment 0 bases; nucleotides outside the gene matches: 11. DNA of the CDR3: TGCGCCAGCAAAGCCTGGCTAGCGGGGGGAAGCTCCTACGAGCAGTACTTC. Protein product: CASKAWLAGGSSYEQYF.

The chain is built from TRBV29-1 and TRBJ2-1; 9 nucleotides align to TRBD1. Germline V lookup: CDR1 SQVTM, CDR2 ANQGSEA. Trimming took 7 bases from V and 0 from J; bases not matched to a gene: 4. This CDR3 is built from 14 residues. The CDR3: CSDRGQSSYNEQFF. The CDR3 DNA reads as TGCAGCGACAGGGGGCAGAGCTCCTACAATGAGCAGTTCTTC.

This clone has only one observation. The chain recombines TRBV19 with TRBJ2-1, with D tentatively TRBD1 (7 bases). Germline V lookup: CDR1 LNHDA, CDR2 SQIVND (reference sequence). This CDR3 region has 16 residues. V was shortened by 1 base and J by 3 bases, with 13 bases between the two germline ends. The CDR3 coding sequence is TGTGCCAGTAGTATAGCGGAGGGGGCTTTCTACAATGAGCAGTTCTTC. Translated: CASSIAEGAFYNEQFF. Based on the CDR3 plus reference TRBV19 and TRBJ2-1, the full variable domain is DGGITQSPKYLFRKEGQNVTLSCEQNLNHDAMYWYRQDPGQGLRLIYYSQIVNDFQKGDIAEGYSVSREKKESFPLTVTSAQKNPTAFYLCASSIAEGAFYNEQFFGPGTRLTVL.

On this clone: A much larger clone differs from this one at a single base, so this may be a read error. This CDR3 reads CASSVTGNQPQHF. In DNA form, the CDR3 reads TGTGCCAGCAGCGTGACAGGGAATCAGCCCCAGCATTTT. The chain is built from TRBV5-6 and TRBJ1-5, with TRBD1 matching 7 bases. This CDR3 comprises 13 residues. Looked up from germline, CDR1 is SGHDT and CDR2 is YYEEEE. Trimming removed 4 bases from V and 4 bases from J; junction bases left unmatched: 2.

This clone has a single count. The chain joins TRBV9 to TRBJ2-5; TRBD2 is a possible D gene (5 bases). From germline, CDR1 is SGDLS and CDR2 YYNGEE. CDR3 length equals 16 residues. Trimming removed 0 bases from V and 3 bases from J, with 15 bases in between. This chain's CDR3 is CASSVGSRDWEETQYF. CDR3 coding DNA: TGTGCCAGCAGCGTAGGTAGTCGGGATTGGGAAGAGACCCAGTACTTC.

The chain has TRBV3-1 (or the pseudogene TRBV3-2) and TRBJ1-3; D is unclear. Germline V lookup: CDR1 LGHDT, CDR2 YNNKEL (reference sequence). The CDR3 runs 13 residues. Trimming removed 8 bases at V and 1 base at J, with 9 bases between. CDR3 DNA: TGTGCCAGCGCTGAGTTATCTGGAAACACCATATATTTT. This sequence encodes CASAELSGNTIYF.

The chain couples TRBV3-1 (or the pseudogene TRBV3-2) to TRBJ2-7; no firm D call. V shed 1 base and J shed 1 base, with 8 bases lying between them. Germline V CDR1 and CDR2: LGHDT, YNNKEL (reference sequence). This CDR3 contains 14 residues. The CDR3 loop is CASSQGQTSYEQYF. The CDR3 nucleotides read TGTGCCAGCAGCCAAGGACAAACGTCCTACGAGCAGTACTTC.

The gene calls are TRBV11-2 and TRBJ2-3; tentative D call: TRBD2 (6 bases). Germline-derived CDR1 and CDR2 are SGHAT and FQNNGV. The CDR3 extends over 14 amino acids. The V end lost 11 bases, the J end lost 1 base, and 16 bases lay between the germline ends. CDR3: CAGGPGGGTDTQYF. CDR3 bases: TGTGCCGGAGGGCCTGGGGGAGGCACAGATACGCAGTATTTT.

A few counts support this clone. This chain joins TRBV2 and TRBJ1-5, with D tentatively TRBD1 (5 bases). V was clipped by 3 bases and J by 6 bases, with 15 bases between them. The CDR3 sequence is 15 residues long. The germline gives CDR1 SNHLY, CDR2 FYNNEI. The CDR3 here is CASSDRIPGGQPQHF. CDR3 in DNA: TGTGCCAGCAGTGATCGGATCCCGGGGGGTCAGCCCCAGCATTTT. The full variable domain, with the rest looked up from reference TRBV2 and TRBJ1-5, is EPEVTQTPSHQVTQMGQEVILRCVPISNHLYFYWYRQILGQKVEFLVSFYNNEISEKSEIFDDQFSVERPDGSNFTLKIRSTKLEDSAMYFCASSDRIPGGQPQHFGDGTRLSIL.

V is TRBV20-1 and J is TRBJ2-1; 7 nucleotides line up with TRBD2. The germline CDR1 and CDR2 sequences are DFQATT and SNEGSKA (reference sequence). With V trimmed by 5 bases and J by 13 bases, 2 bases remained unmatched. CDR3 length: 9 amino acids. DNA for the CDR3: TGCAGTGCTGGGACTATCCAGTTCTTC. Residues: CSAGTIQFF.

The chain couples TRBV5-1 to TRBJ2-5; 7 nucleotides align to TRBD2. V was pared by 4 bases and J by 4 bases, with 4 bases of the junction left unmatched. Germline CDR1 and CDR2: SGHRS and YFSETQ. The CDR3 sequence is 13 residues long. The DNA of the CDR3 is TGCGCCAGCAGCCTAGTAGCGGGAGAGACCCAGTACTTC. As protein: CASSLVAGETQYF.

This sequence joins TRBV6-5 and TRBJ1-6, with D tentatively TRBD1 (6 bases). Germline CDR1 MNHEY, CDR2 SVGAGI. The CDR3 consists of 14 residues. V was trimmed by 6 bases and J by 10 bases, leaving 16 bases between them. The CDR3 spells CASRPPGVKSPLHF. CDR3 bases: TGTGCCAGCAGACCCCCAGGGGTAAAATCACCCCTCCACTTT.

V is TRBV15 and J is TRBJ2-1; 12 nucleotides align to TRBD2. CDR3 size: 15 residues. Germline V gene data show CDR1 as LNHNV and CDR2 as YYDKDF (reference sequence). Trimming removed 3 bases from V and 5 bases from J; junction bases left unmatched: 2. The CDR3 DNA reads TGTGCCACCAGCAGTCGGACTAGCGGGGACAATGAGCAGTTCTTC. It codes for CATSSRTSGDNEQFF.

The rearrangement uses TRBV5-1 and TRBJ2-7; tentatively, D is TRBD2 (5 bases). The V gene lost 2 bases and the J gene lost 3 bases, with 9 bases spanning the gap. The CDR3 extends over 13 amino acids. Germline V gives CDR1 SGHRS, CDR2 YFSETQ. The CDR3 bases are TGCGCCAGCAGCTTAGGAGCGGACTACGAGCAGTACTTC. Its protein is CASSLGADYEQYF.

The V and J genes are TRBV7-2 and TRBJ1-6, with 12 bases identical to TRBD1. The CDR3 is 17 residues long. The V segment lost 2 bases and the J segment 6 bases; nucleotides outside the gene matches: 5. Germline values: CDR1 SGHTA, CDR2 FQGNSA. The CDR3 DNA reads as TGTGCCAGCAGCTTAAACCGGGACAGGGGGCTTAATTCACCCCTCCACTTT. This encodes CASSLNRDRGLNSPLHF.

This chain joins TRBV24-1 and TRBJ2-1; TRBD2 aligns across 8 bases. The trim removed 0 bases at V and 3 bases at J, leaving 18 bases unmatched. This CDR3 has 21 amino acids. CDR1 and CDR2 (germline): KGHDR, SFDVKD. CDR3 DNA: TGTGCCACCAGTGATTTGCTCCTGGGGAAACCGGGACTAGAAGTCTACAATGAGCAGTTCTTC. Translated: CATSDLLLGKPGLEVYNEQFF.

About this clone: The germline gene is not matched at one end of the junction; a read error may be the cause. This chain links TRBV7-2 with TRBJ2-7; 11 bases are a match to TRBD2. This CDR3 is built from 14 residues. Germline CDR1 reads SGHTA; CDR2 reads FQGNSA. As DNA, the CDR3 is TGTGCCAGCAGCCTAGCGGGAGGAGTCGGCAAGCAGTACTTC. Its protein is CASSLAGGVGKQYF.

V is TRBV5-4 and J is TRBJ2-1; 16 nucleotides agree with TRBD2. Trimming at V came to 3 bases and at J to 5 bases, leaving 5 bases not matched to a gene. The CDR3 is made up of 17 amino acids. Germline assignment: CDR1 SGHNT and CDR2 YYREEE (reference sequence). CDR3: CASSSGLAGGKDNEQFF. Here the CDR3 DNA reads TGTGCCAGCAGCTCGGGACTAGCGGGAGGGAAGGACAATGAGCAGTTCTTC. The whole variable domain, remainder taken from reference TRBV5-4 and TRBJ2-1, is ETGVTQSPTHLIKTRGQQVTLRCSSQSGHNTVSWYQQALGQGPQFIFQYYREEENGRGNFPPRFSGLQFPNYSSELNVNALELDDSALYLCASSSGLAGGKDNEQFFGPGTRLTVL.

The chain couples TRBV5-1 to TRBJ1-6, with 7 bases identical to TRBD1. V was clipped by 3 bases and J by 6 bases; unmatched bases: 12. The germline V gene has CDR1 SGHRS and CDR2 YFSETQ. The CDR3 is 17 amino acids. CDR3 nucleotides: TGCGCCAGCAGCTCCCCCCCCGCGAACAGGGGTAATTCACCCCTCCACTTT. This encodes CASSSPPANRGNSPLHF.

This clone has a single count. The genes are TRBV5-6 and TRBJ1-5; D is undetermined. The V gene lost 6 bases and the J gene lost 6 bases, with 16 bases spanning the gap. The CDR3 is made up of 14 amino acids. Germline lookup yields CDR1 SGHDT and CDR2 YYEEEE. The CDR3 protein is CASTYGGVGQPQHF. The CDR3 region has the DNA TGTGCCAGCACCTATGGCGGGGTAGGTCAGCCCCAGCATTTT.

J is TRBJ2-2 and V is TRBV3-1 (or the pseudogene TRBV3-2); 7 bases align to TRBD2. CDR3 length: 18 residues. Unmatched junction bases numbered 13, after V lost 5 bases and J lost 1 base. Looked up from germline, CDR1 is LGHDT and CDR2 is YNNKEL (reference sequence). The DNA for the CDR3 is TGTGCCAGCAGCGACTCCCCTTTCTTAGCGGGGAACACCGGGGAGCTGTTTTTT. Amino acid sequence: CASSDSPFLAGNTGELFF.

The chain carries TRBV9 and TRBJ2-7; 10 positions agree with TRBD2. This CDR3 has 15 residues. The V segment lost 4 bases and the J segment 7 bases; nucleotides outside the gene matches: 11. The germline CDR1 and CDR2 sequences are SGDLS and YYNGEE. The CDR3 protein is CASSSQREGLGEQYF. CDR3 in DNA: TGTGCCAGCAGCTCCCAGCGGGAGGGCCTCGGAGAGCAGTACTTC.

The gene calls are TRBV19 and TRBJ1-2; a possible D gene is TRBD1 (5 bases). The CDR3 runs to 13 residues. Trimming left V 6 bases short and J 5 bases short, with 13 bases between. The germline V gene encodes CDR1 LNHDA and CDR2 SQIVND (reference sequence). Written as DNA, the CDR3 is TGTGCCAGTAGAGACGGAGGGACTTATGGCTACACCTTC. This codes for CASRDGGTYGYTF.

The V call is TRBV3-1 (or the pseudogene TRBV3-2), the J call TRBJ2-7, with D possibly being TRBD2 (5 bases). Germline V gives CDR1 LGHDT, CDR2 YNNKEL (reference sequence). Deletions cut 0 bases from V and 3 bases from J, with 27 bases between. This CDR3 spans 20 amino acids. CDR3 residues: CASSQDWAGPSFRELYEQYF. DNA for the CDR3: TGTGCCAGCAGCCAAGATTGGGCCGGGCCCTCGTTCCGGGAACTCTACGAGCAGTACTTC.

The chain links TRBV18 to TRBJ1-5, with unresolved D. The length of the CDR3 is 14 residues. With 4 bases removed from V and 4 bases from J, the gap between germline ends came to 11 bases. The germline V gene encodes CDR1 KGHSH and CDR2 LQKENI. The CDR3 reads CASSLGVVNQPQHF. For the CDR3, the DNA is TGTGCCAGCTCACTCGGAGTGGTGAATCAGCCCCAGCATTTT.

The CDR3, as DNA: TGTGCCTGGAGTTTTAGGGCAGGGGGTGAGCAGTTCTTC. This encodes CAWSFRAGGEQFF. The V call is TRBV30, the J call TRBJ2-1; TRBD1 aligns across 7 bases. V gave up 2 bases and J gave up 9 bases; unmatched junction bases: 7. CDR3 length: 13 amino acids. Per germline, CDR1 GTSNPN and CDR2 SVGIG (reference sequence).

The chain employs TRBV5-1 and TRBJ1-6; 9 bases are a match to TRBD1. This CDR3 has 15 amino acids. CDR1 and CDR2 (germline): SGHRS, YFSETQ. Trimming removed 2 bases from V and 10 bases from J; junction bases left unmatched: 7. The CDR3, as DNA: TGCGCCAGCAGCTTAGCGGGACAGGGACGATCACCCCTCCACTTT. Translating gives CASSLAGQGRSPLHF.